The 26 T cell receptor beta chains below come from one sample, sequenced in a study of T cells after yellow fever vaccination. TCRdb recomputed calls from the 5' RACE reads with MiXCR, one row per CDR3 protein. The data contain around 180,000 distinct CDR3 sequences, approximately 6.2% of them singletons. The material was CD4+ T cells sorted from PBMCs, obtained on the day of the first yellow fever vaccination. The receptors stem from a man in his late teens or twenties who received the YFV17D yellow fever vaccine.

This clonotype was counted at least ten times. The chain is built from TRBV5-4 and TRBJ2-5; unclear D gene. V lost 1 base, J lost 5 bases, and 9 bases lay in between. The CDR3 has 13 residues. Germline V gives CDR1 SGHNT, CDR2 YYREEE (reference sequence). CDR3 coding DNA: TGTGCCAGCAGCTTGCAGGTTCTGGAGACCCAGTACTTC. It encodes CASSLQVLETQYF.

This clonotype has a count of ten or more. The chain links TRBV5-1 to TRBJ2-3; D call uncertain. V was trimmed by 0 bases and J by 7 bases, leaving 12 bases between them. The CDR3 extends over 14 amino acids. Germline values: CDR1 SGHRS, CDR2 YFSETQ. The CDR3 sequence: CASSLEAEPNTQYF. The CDR3 DNA is TGCGCCAGCAGCTTGGAAGCAGAACCCAATACGCAGTATTTT.

This clonotype was picked up many times. The chain couples TRBV5-1 to TRBJ1-5; 8 bases match TRBD1. The CDR3 sequence is 15 residues long. Germline V CDR1 and CDR2: SGHRS, YFSETQ. The ends lost 2 bases at V and 4 bases at J; junction bases unmatched: 5. The CDR3 DNA follows: TGCGCCAGCAGCTTACAGGGGGGGGGTAATCAGCCCCAGCATTTT. Translation: CASSLQGGGNQPQHF. The full variable domain, its missing parts supplied by reference TRBV5-1 and TRBJ1-5, is KAGVTQTPRYLIKTRGQQVTLSCSPISGHRSVSWYQQTPGQGLQFLFEYFSETQRNKGNFPGRFSGRQFSNSRSEMNVSTLELGDSALYLCASSLQGGGNQPQHFGDGTRLSIL.

This clonotype was detected ten times or more. This CDR3 is CASSLAAGGEGEQFF. CDR3 nucleotides: TGTGCCAGCAGCTTAGCAGCGGGGGGGGAGGGAGAGCAGTTCTTC. The rearrangement joins TRBV7-9 to TRBJ2-1; 10 positions match TRBD2. CDR1 SEHNR and CDR2 FQNEAQ come from the germline V gene (reference sequence). The junction had 6 bases not matched to a gene; V was cut back by 0 bases and J by 10 bases. The CDR3 consists of 15 residues.

This clonotype has a handful of counts. The chain uses TRBV19 and TRBJ2-5, with 9 nucleotides matching TRBD2. CDR1 and CDR2 (germline): LNHDA, SQIVND (reference sequence). Trimming cost V 4 bases and J 0 bases; bases outside gene matches: 3. The CDR3 loop spans 15 amino acids. CDR3 DNA: TGTGCCAGTAGTAGTCTAGCGGGGTACCAAGAGACCCAGTACTTC. This encodes CASSSLAGYQETQYF.

Turning to this clonotype: The junction shows a germline mismatch at one end, possibly a read error. The chain links TRBV12-3 or TRBV12-4 to TRBJ2-6, with 7 bases fitting TRBD2. This CDR3 is built from 15 residues. The CDR3 region has the DNA TGTGCCTGCAGGCTCGCGGGGGTGGGGGCCAACGTCCTGACTTTC. Amino acid sequence: CACRLAGVGANVLTF.

In this sample, this clonotype turned up many times. This chain links TRBV7-3 with TRBJ2-1; possibly TRBD2 for D (6 bases). The V gene's germline CDR1 is SGHTA and CDR2 FQGTGA. This CDR3 spans 14 amino acids. The V end was cut by 5 bases, the J end by 5 bases, with 13 bases between. The CDR3 DNA is TGTGCCAGCAGCGCCCCGGGACTCCACAATGAGCAGTTCTTC. Protein sequence: CASSAPGLHNEQFF.

The chain combines TRBV5-6 with TRBJ2-7; D is possibly TRBD1 (6 bases). CDR1 and CDR2 from the germline V gene are SGHDT and YYEEEE. The CDR3 contains 16 residues. Trimming pared 1 base from V and 2 bases from J, leaving 16 bases between. CDR3 DNA: TGTGCCAGCAGCTTGTGGGCCGGACAGAGAGCCTACGAGCAGTACGTC. Residues: CASSLWAGQRAYEQYV.

The gene calls are TRBV20-1 and TRBJ1-1; 8 nucleotides align to TRBD1. Per the germline V gene, CDR1 is DFQATT and CDR2 is SNEGSKA (reference sequence). With 8 bases clipped from V and 6 bases from J, the junction kept 14 bases outside the gene matches. The CDR3 has 14 amino acids. The CDR3 nucleotides are TGCAGTTACTCTGCCGGGACAGGAATTGCTGAAGCTTTCTTT. Its translation: CSYSAGTGIAEAFF.

This clonotype was counted ten times or more. Because it lacks the conserved phenylalanine or tryptophan at the end, this CDR3 is likely a read error. The genes are TRBV7-8 and TRBJ2-7; TRBD1 matches 10 bases. The CDR3 totals 16 residues. V was clipped by 3 bases and J by 6 bases; unmatched bases: 11. Per the germline V gene, CDR1 is SGHVS and CDR2 is FQNEAQ. CDR3 loop: CASSLSRDRGVREQYS. CDR3 bases: TGTGCCAGCAGCTTGTCCCGGGACAGGGGAGTACGCGAGCAGTACTCC.

J is TRBJ1-1 and V is TRBV28, with 9 bases that match TRBD1. Germline CDR1 MDHEN, CDR2 SYDVKM. The CDR3 spans 13 residues. Trimming took 7 bases from V and 4 from J; bases not matched to a gene: 4. CDR3 DNA: TGTGCCAGCATTGAGACAGGGGGCACTGAAGCTTTCTTT. Its protein is CASIETGGTEAFF. Variable domain in full (rest from reference TRBV28 and TRBJ1-1): DVKVTQSSRYLVKRTGEKVFLECVQDMDHENMFWYRQDPGLGLRLIYFSYDVKMKEKGDIPEGYSVSREKKERFSLILESASTNQTSMYLCASIETGGTEAFFGQGTRLTVV.

This clonotype was seen at least ten times. The rearrangement uses TRBV7-2 and TRBJ2-5; no clear D gene. CDR1 SGHTA and CDR2 FQGNSA come from the germline V gene. Trimming pared 6 bases from V and 4 bases from J, leaving 12 bases between. The CDR3 runs to 13 residues. The CDR3 protein is CASSRLGSETQYF. CDR3 sequence (DNA): TGTGCCAGCAGTCGCCTCGGGTCAGAGACCCAGTACTTC.

The chain is built from TRBV7-2 and TRBJ2-7; 8 bases match TRBD1. From germline, CDR1 is SGHTA and CDR2 FQGNSA. The CDR3 is 14 residues long. The ends lost 4 bases at V and 7 bases at J; junction bases unmatched: 9. The CDR3 loop reads CASSSPWTGREQYF. CDR3 nucleotide sequence: TGTGCCAGCAGCTCTCCCTGGACAGGGCGTGAGCAGTACTTC.

This clonotype showed up many times. The J gene is TRBJ2-2, the V gene TRBV3-1; perhaps TRBD2 as D (6 bases). The ends were cut back, 1 base at V and 6 bases at J, with 6 bases in the middle. This CDR3 region has 13 residues. Germline V gene lookup returns CDR1 LGHDT and CDR2 YNNKEL (reference sequence). The CDR3 is CASSQGEAGELFF. CDR3 coding DNA: TGTGCCAGCAGCCAAGGGGAGGCCGGGGAGCTGTTTTTT.

The chain joins TRBV4-3 to TRBJ2-5; 9 bases line up with TRBD2. Germline CDR1 reads LGHNA; CDR2 reads YSLEER. This CDR3 has 18 residues. Losses at the gene ends were 4 bases for V and 3 bases for J; bases not matched to a gene: 15. CDR3 protein: CASSLRGGTSWGEETQYF. The CDR3, as DNA: TGCGCCAGCAGCCTCCGGGGGGGGACTAGCTGGGGGGAAGAGACCCAGTACTTC.

In this sample, this clonotype turned up many times. This chain uses TRBV7-2 with TRBJ2-5; 8 bases align to TRBD2. Trimming removed 4 bases from V and 1 base from J; junction bases left unmatched: 2. Germline V lookup: CDR1 SGHTA, CDR2 FQGNSA. The CDR3 covers 14 residues. The CDR3 is CASSSGLAQETQYF. The CDR3 DNA reads TGTGCCAGCAGCTCAGGACTAGCCCAAGAGACCCAGTACTTC.

This clonotype was picked up many times. The V gene is TRBV5-1, the J gene TRBJ2-2, with D tentatively TRBD1 (7 bases). Germline V CDR1 and CDR2: SGHRS, YFSETQ. This CDR3 region has 15 residues. V lost 1 base and J lost 4, with 11 bases in between. The CDR3 DNA reads as TGCGCCAGCAGCTTGCGCGGGGACAGCACCGGGGAGCTGTTTTTT. It is translated as CASSLRGDSTGELFF.

This clonotype has a count of ten or more. The chain is built from TRBV7-2 and TRBJ2-2; D is uncertain. CDR1 SGHTA and CDR2 FQGNSA come from the germline V gene. CDR3 length equals 13 residues. Trimming shortened V by 5 bases and J by 6 bases, and 10 bases separated the two germline ends. Written as DNA, the CDR3 is TGTGCCAGCAGCGTAGGTCGTTCCGGGGAGCTGTTTTTT. Amino acid sequence: CASSVGRSGELFF.

The genes are TRBV4-3 and TRBJ2-1; D is perhaps TRBD2 (6 bases). CDR1 and CDR2 (germline): LGHNA, YSLEER. The CDR3 covers 16 residues. The ends were cut back, 0 bases at V and 7 bases at J, with 16 bases in the middle. The CDR3 here is CASSQEGQTGGNEQFF. The DNA of the CDR3 is TGCGCCAGCAGCCAAGAGGGGCAGACCGGGGGAAATGAGCAGTTCTTC.

This clonotype has ten or more counts. The rearrangement joins TRBV12-3 or TRBV12-4 to TRBJ1-6, with D maybe TRBD1 (6 bases). CDR3 length equals 15 residues. V gave up 7 bases and J gave up 10 bases, with 20 bases separating them. The CDR3 DNA is TGTGCCAGCACCTTACAGGGTAGTAAACGATCACCCCTCCACTTT. As protein: CASTLQGSKRSPLHF.

There are a few counts of this clonotype. This chain joins TRBV15 and TRBJ2-5; weak D call: TRBD2 (7 bases). V lost 1 base to trimming and J lost 6 bases, with 18 bases between them. CDR1 and CDR2 (germline): LNHNV, YYDKDF (reference sequence). The CDR3 spans 16 residues. The CDR3 spells CATSRGGGGAVKTQYF. As DNA, the CDR3 is TGTGCCACCAGCAGAGGAGGAGGGGGGGCCGTTAAGACCCAGTACTTC.

This clonotype was observed a handful of times. This chain connects TRBV20-1 to TRBJ2-3; D gene ambiguous. This CDR3 region has 15 residues. The ends were cut back, 1 base at V and 2 bases at J, with 13 bases in the middle. The germline CDR1 and CDR2 sequences are DFQATT and SNEGSKA (reference sequence). In DNA, the CDR3 is TGCAGTGCTAGAGGTCGCTTGCAGTACACAGATACGCAGTATTTT. Its protein is CSARGRLQYTDTQYF.

V gene TRBV5-1 combines with J gene TRBJ1-4; the D gene is possibly TRBD1 (6 bases). The germline gives CDR1 SGHRS, CDR2 YFSETQ. The CDR3 loop spans 13 amino acids. V lost 5 bases and J 6 bases, leaving 11 bases between the germline ends. Here the CDR3 DNA reads TGCGCCAGCAGAGAGGGGGATGATGAAAAACTGTTTTTT. This codes for CASREGDDEKLFF.

V and J are TRBV9 and TRBJ2-1; the D is unclear. Trimming took 0 bases from V and 4 from J, leaving 5 bases between them. The CDR3 consists of 13 residues. Germline values: CDR1 SGDLS, CDR2 YYNGEE. The chain's CDR3 is CASSVVEYNEQFF. DNA for the CDR3: TGTGCCAGCAGCGTAGTGGAGTACAATGAGCAGTTCTTC.

In its sample, this clonotype was seen a few times. This rearrangement joins TRBV10-3 to TRBJ2-1, with 15 bases that match TRBD2. The V gene end was trimmed by 5 bases and the J gene end by 2 bases; junction bases not matched to a gene: 4. The CDR3 is 17 amino acids. Germline V gene sequence: CDR1 ENHRY, CDR2 SYGVKD. CDR3 coding DNA: TGTGCCATCAGTAGGACTAGCGGGGGGGGGACCTACAATGAGCAGTTCTTC. Residues: CAISRTSGGGTYNEQFF.

This clonotype was counted ten times or more. The junction does not match germline at one end; this may be a read error. The rearrangement links TRBV7-7 to TRBJ2-3; D is possibly TRBD1 or TRBD2 (5 bases each). The germline CDR1 and CDR2 sequences are SSHAT and FNYEAQ (reference sequence). This CDR3 contains 18 residues. CDR3 in DNA: TGTGCTAGCAGCCCAGTCGACGCACCCGAGGGGAGTGGAGATACGCAGTATTTT. This gives the protein CASSPVDAPEGSGDTQYF.